Each of the 30 T cell receptor beta chains below was sequenced from the same sample in a study of post-analysis software for immune sequencing data. Notes on the study in general: Elevated frequency relative to controls characterized roughly 5 TRBV segments in patients, TRBV5-6, TRBV5-1 and TRBV20-1 among them.

Incorporated into the TCR beta cDNA libraries were unique molecular identifiers, which served to reduce PCR and sequencing biases. One entry per CDR3 protein results from TCRdb running MiXCR on the PCR reads. The data contain roughly 430,000 distinct CDR3 sequences, approximately 42% of them seen just once; the ten biggest clones take up 6.5% to 8%. Antigen specificity for these receptors is unknown. Sequenced sample: blood. These receptors all come from a girl aged 2 to 9 with multiple sclerosis.

A few counts support this clonotype. V and J are TRBV5-1 and TRBJ2-7; 10 nucleotides line up with TRBD1. CDR3 length: 17 residues. V dropped 0 bases and J dropped 7; count of bases not matched to a gene: 13. Germline CDR1 SGHRS, CDR2 YFSETQ. CDR3 protein: CASSLDPGQGLLREQYF. The CDR3 coding sequence is TGCGCCAGCAGCTTGGATCCGGGACAGGGGTTACTGAGGGAGCAGTACTTC.

The table lists this clonotype with a count of one. The rearrangement uses TRBV4-1 and TRBJ1-2; D might be TRBD1 (5 bases). Germline V gene sequence: CDR1 MGHRA, CDR2 YSYEKL. This CDR3 contains 16 residues. Trimming shortened V by 1 base and J by 7 bases, and 19 bases separated the two germline ends. The CDR3 protein is CASSQVITGTISGYTF. The CDR3 DNA is TGCGCCAGCAGCCAAGTCATTACCGGGACGATCTCTGGCTACACCTTC.

The chain recombines TRBV5-1 with TRBJ2-5; D gene unclear. Germline values: CDR1 SGHRS, CDR2 YFSETQ. V was cut by 0 bases and J by 0 bases, with 12 bases left in between. The CDR3 loop spans 16 amino acids. CDR3 loop: CASSLEGLPYQETQYF. The CDR3 region has the DNA TGCGCCAGCAGCTTGGAAGGGTTACCGTACCAAGAGACCCAGTACTTC. Based on the CDR3 plus reference TRBV5-1 and TRBJ2-5, the full variable domain is KAGVTQTPRYLIKTRGQQVTLSCSPISGHRSVSWYQQTPGQGLQFLFEYFSETQRNKGNFPGRFSGRQFSNSRSEMNVSTLELGDSALYLCASSLEGLPYQETQYFGPGTRLLVL.

The chain has TRBV12-3 or TRBV12-4 and TRBJ2-7, with TRBD1 matching 11 bases. V gave up 5 bases and J gave up 5 bases; unmatched junction bases: 8. CDR3 length equals 15 residues. The CDR3 loop is CASSEADRGRHEQYF. The CDR3, as DNA: TGTGCCAGCAGTGAGGCGGACAGGGGGCGACACGAGCAGTACTTC.

The rearrangement joins TRBV6-2 or TRBV6-3 to TRBJ2-1; D might be TRBD1 (5 bases). Germline V gene lookup returns CDR1 MNHEY and CDR2 SVGEGT. The CDR3 covers 14 residues. V lost 4 bases and J 4 bases, leaving 11 bases between the germline ends. The DNA for the CDR3 is TGTGCCAGCAGTTCGACTCAGGGTTACAATGAGCAGTTCTTC. It encodes CASSSTQGYNEQFF.

This clonotype was seen more than once but under ten times. This chain connects TRBV28 to TRBJ1-2; D is possibly TRBD1 (5 bases). This CDR3 has 15 residues. Per the germline V gene, CDR1 is MDHEN and CDR2 is SYDVKM. Trimming shortened V by 2 bases and J by 7 bases, and 17 bases separated the two germline ends. The CDR3 nucleotides are TGTGCCAGCAGTTTAGGGGCCTACGGGACCGGTGGCTACACCTTC. Translated: CASSLGAYGTGGYTF.

This clonotype was seen a few times. The chain carries TRBV6-5 and TRBJ1-6; 7 bases fit TRBD1. Unmatched junction bases numbered 6, after V lost 0 bases and J lost 1 base. The germline gives CDR1 MNHEY, CDR2 SVGAGI. The CDR3 has 18 amino acids. The CDR3 DNA reads as TGTGCCAGCAGTTACTCGGGGGACAGCCCATCCTATAATTCACCCCTCCACTTT. It translates to CASSYSGDSPSYNSPLHF.

The V and J genes are TRBV6-6 and TRBJ2-1, with TRBD2 matching over 8 bases. This CDR3 comprises 14 residues. V lost 2 bases, J lost 11 bases, and 8 bases stayed unmatched. Germline CDR1 is MNHNY and CDR2 is SVGAGI (reference sequence). This CDR3 reads CASSYGGGQGKQFF. In DNA, the CDR3 is TGTGCCAGCAGTTACGGCGGGGGGCAGGGTAAGCAGTTCTTC.

The chain has TRBV7-9 and TRBJ1-5; D unclear. With 5 bases removed from V and 0 bases from J, the gap between germline ends came to 8 bases. Per the germline V gene, CDR1 is SEHNR and CDR2 is FQNEAQ (reference sequence). This CDR3 comprises 14 residues. CDR3 amino acids: CASSTEYSNQPQHF. Here the CDR3 DNA reads TGTGCCAGCAGCACAGAATATAGCAATCAGCCCCAGCATTTT.

The rearrangement links TRBV28 to TRBJ2-5; 8 nucleotides align to TRBD1. After removal of 5 bases from V and 1 base from J, the junction contained 6 bases not matched to a gene. The CDR3 spans 15 residues. Germline loops: CDR1 MDHEN, CDR2 SYDVKM. In DNA, the CDR3 is TGTGCCAGCAGTCCGTGGACAGGGCCCCAAGAGACCCAGTACTTC. Protein: CASSPWTGPQETQYF.

The chain combines TRBV7-3 with TRBJ2-7; possible D gene TRBD1, 5 bases. The J call may not be correct, given that the DNA end is closer to TRBJ2-5. Per the germline V gene, CDR1 is SGHTA and CDR2 is FQGTGA. This CDR3 region has 15 residues. In DNA, the CDR3 is TGTGCCAGCAGCTTAAAAACAGTGGGGCACGAGACCCAGTACTTC. Residues: CASSLKTVGHETQYF.

The V and J genes are TRBV7-3 and TRBJ2-3; 7 bases map to TRBD2. The CDR3 has 14 amino acids. From germline, CDR1 is SGHTA and CDR2 FQGTGA. Germline trimming cut 5 bases from V and 6 bases from J; bases unmatched to any gene: 8. CDR3 sequence reads: CASSIQAAGDTQYF. The DNA for the CDR3 is TGTGCCAGCAGCATACAGGCAGCGGGGGATACGCAGTATTTT.

This clonotype has a single count. The V gene is TRBV6-5, the J gene TRBJ2-5; 9 bases fit TRBD2. J gave up 2 bases and V 0 bases, and 4 bases lay outside the gene matches. Germline V gives CDR1 MNHEY, CDR2 SVGAGI. This CDR3 contains 16 residues. The DNA of the CDR3 is TGTGCCAGCAGTTACTCTCCGACTAGCGGACAAGAGACCCAGTACTTC. As protein: CASSYSPTSGQETQYF.

This clonotype was observed once. The CDR3 sequence is CASSAGQGVTDTQYF. In DNA, the CDR3 is TGTGCCAGCAGCGCGGGACAGGGGGTAACAGATACGCAGTATTTT. The rearrangement joins TRBV9 to TRBJ2-3, with 11 bases fitting TRBD1. The CDR3 extends over 15 amino acids. V lost 3 bases, J lost 3 bases, and 3 bases stayed unmatched. Germline CDR1 and CDR2: SGDLS and YYNGEE.

The chain is built from TRBV10-3 and TRBJ1-1; D remains unclear. V lost 0 bases and J lost 6, with 2 bases in between. CDR1 and CDR2 (germline): ENHRY, SYGVKD. The CDR3 is 11 residues long. In DNA, the CDR3 is TGTGCCATCAGTGAGTCGGCTGAAGCTTTCTTT. Its translation: CAISESAEAFF.

In its sample, this clonotype was seen a few times. This rearrangement joins TRBV28 to TRBJ1-6; D unresolved. Trimming removed 7 bases from V and 11 bases from J, with 12 bases in between. The CDR3 sequence is 12 residues long. CDR1 and CDR2 from the germline V gene are MDHEN and SYDVKM. The CDR3 reads CASTLDGTPLHF. CDR3 coding DNA: TGTGCCAGCACCTTGGACGGTACACCCCTCCACTTT.

This clonotype came up a few times. The J gene is TRBJ2-7, the V gene TRBV7-8; possibly TRBD2 for D (6 bases). The ends were cut back, 5 bases at V and 4 bases at J, with 21 bases in the middle. Germline V gives CDR1 SGHVS, CDR2 FQNEAQ. This CDR3 comprises 16 residues. The CDR3 sequence is CASSPPLGGIFYEQYF. The CDR3 nucleotides are TGTGCCAGCAGCCCACCCCTGGGAGGCATATTTTACGAGCAGTACTTC.

The genes are TRBV10-3 and TRBJ2-1, with a tentative D call TRBD1 (6 bases). The CDR3 covers 16 residues. Germline CDR1 and CDR2: ENHRY and SYGVKD. V shed 4 bases and J shed 5 bases, with 18 bases lying between them. For the CDR3, the DNA is TGTGCCATCAGTGTCGGGACAACCTACGGAAACAATGAGCAGTTCTTC. This gives the protein CAISVGTTYGNNEQFF.

A few counts support this clonotype. CDR3 nucleotides: TGTGCCAGCAGCTTAGGAGCTTATAATTCACCCCTCCACTTT. It encodes CASSLGAYNSPLHF. V gene TRBV7-9 combines with J gene TRBJ1-6; no firm D call. Trimming pared 1 base from V and 4 bases from J, leaving 5 bases between. The CDR3 extends over 14 amino acids. Germline V gives CDR1 SEHNR, CDR2 FQNEAQ (reference sequence).

Turning to this clonotype: The junction departs from the called germline gene at one end, perhaps through a read error. This rearrangement joins TRBV7-6 to TRBJ2-1; D not resolved. CDR1 is SGHVS and CDR2 is FNYEAQ in the germline V gene. This CDR3 has 16 residues. The chain's CDR3 is CASSLAQYGPYDEQFF. CDR3 bases: TGTGCCAGCAGCTTAGCGCAGTACGGACCCTACGATGAGCAGTTCTTC.

This sequence joins TRBV25-1 and TRBJ2-5; TRBD2 matches at 14 bases. The end of the DNA is better explained by TRBJ2-7, so the J call may be wrong. This CDR3 comprises 17 residues. The germline V gene has CDR1 MGHDK and CDR2 SYGVNS. CDR3 protein: CASSPLGLAGVSYEQYF. The CDR3 DNA sequence: TGTGCCAGCAGCCCTCTGGGACTAGCGGGAGTTTCCTACGAGCAGTACTTC.

This clonotype was detected a few times. CDR3 amino acids: CSVFTISGSTYNEQYF. In DNA, the CDR3 is TGCAGCGTTTTCACTATTAGCGGGAGCACCTACAATGAGCAGTACTTC. The chain combines TRBV29-1 with TRBJ2-7; TRBD2 agrees at 9 bases. There are 16 residues in the CDR3. Germline trimming cut 5 bases from V and 7 bases from J; bases unmatched to any gene: 18. Per the germline V gene, CDR1 is SQVTM and CDR2 is ANQGSEA.

The chain recombines TRBV7-8 with TRBJ2-7; D possibly corresponds to TRBD2 (5 bases). Germline V gene sequence: CDR1 SGHVS, CDR2 FQNEAQ. Trimming took off 1 base at V and 2 bases at J, with 18 bases between the two ends. The CDR3 extends over 17 amino acids. CDR3 sequence: CASSLEASQITTYEQYF. For the CDR3, the DNA is TGTGCCAGCAGCTTAGAAGCTAGCCAAATAACAACCTACGAGCAGTACTTC.

The chain couples TRBV2 to TRBJ2-1; 11 bases fit TRBD2. Germline V gives CDR1 SNHLY, CDR2 FYNNEI. This CDR3 has 20 residues. Trimming cost V 1 base and J 4 bases; bases outside gene matches: 15. This CDR3 reads CASSEVGPGLADLGYNEQFF. The CDR3 DNA reads as TGTGCCAGCAGTGAAGTCGGACCGGGACTAGCGGACCTTGGATACAATGAGCAGTTCTTC.

V is TRBV7-8 and J is TRBJ1-5; D is undetermined. This CDR3 is 15 amino acids long. Trimming cost V 0 bases and J 4 bases, with 10 bases left between them. Germline CDR1 reads SGHVS; CDR2 reads FQNEAQ. The CDR3 nucleotides are TGTGCCAGCAGCTTAGCGCCACAAGGAAATCAGCCCCAGCATTTT. Translated, it gives CASSLAPQGNQPQHF.

The rearrangement links TRBV7-3 to TRBJ1-1; the match to TRBD1 covers 9 bases. Germline values: CDR1 SGHTA, CDR2 FQGTGA. CDR3 length equals 11 residues. Unmatched junction bases numbered 3, after V lost 5 bases and J lost 11 bases. DNA for the CDR3: TGTGCCAGCAGCGAGGGACAGGGCGCTTTCTTT. Its protein product is CASSEGQGAFF.

This clonotype has more than one count but fewer than ten. J is TRBJ2-7 and V is TRBV11-2; no clear D gene. V lost 2 bases and J lost 0, with 8 bases in between. Germline loops: CDR1 SGHAT, CDR2 FQNNGV. The CDR3 is 14 amino acids. CDR3 region: CASSLQALSYEQYF. The CDR3 nucleotides are TGTGCCAGCAGCTTACAGGCCCTCTCCTACGAGCAGTACTTC.

V gene TRBV27 combines with J gene TRBJ1-3; weak D call: TRBD1 (6 bases). The germline V and J ends were trimmed by 2 bases and 4 bases, with 9 bases remaining between them. Germline-derived CDR1 and CDR2 are MNHEY and SMNVEV (reference sequence). The length of the CDR3 is 14 residues. The DNA of the CDR3 is TGTGCCAGCAGTTTAAGGGGGATCGGAAACACCATATATTTT. It translates to CASSLRGIGNTIYF.

The table lists this clonotype with a few counts. The chain is built from TRBV5-1 and TRBJ2-5, with 10 bases that match TRBD2. The J call is uncertain, as TRBJ2-7 better fits the DNA end. Germline assignment: CDR1 SGHRS and CDR2 YFSETQ. CDR3 length: 14 amino acids. Written as DNA, the CDR3 is TGCGCCAGCAGCTTTACTAGCGGGACCTACGAGCAGTACTTC. Residues: CASSFTSGTYEQYF.

J is TRBJ1-5 and V is TRBV28; D is unresolved. This CDR3 spans 15 amino acids. V gave up 3 bases and J gave up 4 bases, with 13 bases separating them. In germline, CDR1 is MDHEN, CDR2 SYDVKM. CDR3 nucleotide sequence: TGTGCCAGCAGTTTCCCGGACGGGTATAATCAGCCCCAGCATTTT. The encoded protein is CASSFPDGYNQPQHF. Full variable domain (missing parts from reference TRBV28 and TRBJ1-5): DVKVTQSSRYLVKRTGEKVFLECVQDMDHENMFWYRQDPGLGLRLIYFSYDVKMKEKGDIPEGYSVSREKKERFSLILESASTNQTSMYLCASSFPDGYNQPQHFGDGTRLSIL.